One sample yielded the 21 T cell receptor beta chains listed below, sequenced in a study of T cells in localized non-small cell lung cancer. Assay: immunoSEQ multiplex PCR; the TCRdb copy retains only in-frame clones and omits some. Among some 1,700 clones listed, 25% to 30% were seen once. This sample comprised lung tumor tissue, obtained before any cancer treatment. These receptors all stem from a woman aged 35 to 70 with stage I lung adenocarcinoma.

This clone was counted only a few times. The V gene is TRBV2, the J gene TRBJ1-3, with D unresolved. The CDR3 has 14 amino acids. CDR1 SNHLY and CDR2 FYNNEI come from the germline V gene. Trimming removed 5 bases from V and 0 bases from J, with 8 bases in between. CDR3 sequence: CASSKGSSGNTIYF. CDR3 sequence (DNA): TGTGCCAGCAGTAAGGGCAGCTCTGGAAACACCATATATTTT.

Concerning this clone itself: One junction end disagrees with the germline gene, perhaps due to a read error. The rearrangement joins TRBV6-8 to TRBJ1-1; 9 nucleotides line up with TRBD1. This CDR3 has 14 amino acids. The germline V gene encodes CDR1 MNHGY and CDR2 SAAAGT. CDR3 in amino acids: CASSDSTGGSEAFF. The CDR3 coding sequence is TGTGCCAGCAGTGACTCCACAGGGGGCTCCGAAGCTTTCTTT.

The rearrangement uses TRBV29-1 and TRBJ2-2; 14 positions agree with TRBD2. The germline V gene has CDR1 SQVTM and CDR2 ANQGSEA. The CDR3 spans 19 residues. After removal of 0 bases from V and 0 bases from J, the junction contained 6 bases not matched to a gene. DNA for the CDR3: TGCAGCGTTGAAGATGGGACTAGCGGGGGCAAGTCGAACACCGGGGAGCTGTTTTTT. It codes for CSVEDGTSGGKSNTGELFF.

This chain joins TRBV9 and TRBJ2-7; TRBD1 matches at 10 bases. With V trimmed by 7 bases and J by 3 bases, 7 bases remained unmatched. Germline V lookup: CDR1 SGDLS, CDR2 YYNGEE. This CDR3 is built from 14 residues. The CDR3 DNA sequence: TGTGCCAGCTTATCCGGGACAGGGGACTACGAGCAGTACTTC. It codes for CASLSGTGDYEQYF.

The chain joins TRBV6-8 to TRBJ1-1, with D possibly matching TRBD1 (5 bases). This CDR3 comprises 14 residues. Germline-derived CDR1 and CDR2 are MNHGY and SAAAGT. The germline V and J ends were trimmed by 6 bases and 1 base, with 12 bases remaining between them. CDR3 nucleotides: TGTGCCAGCAGATACGGGACGGCGAACACTGAAGCTTTCTTT. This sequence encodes CASRYGTANTEAFF.

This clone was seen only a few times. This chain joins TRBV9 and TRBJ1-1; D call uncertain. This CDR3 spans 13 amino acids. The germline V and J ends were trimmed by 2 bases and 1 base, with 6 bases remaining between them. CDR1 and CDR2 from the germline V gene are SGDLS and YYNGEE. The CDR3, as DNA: TGTGCCAGCAGCGTTACAGCGAACACTGAAGCTTTCTTT. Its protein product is CASSVTANTEAFF.

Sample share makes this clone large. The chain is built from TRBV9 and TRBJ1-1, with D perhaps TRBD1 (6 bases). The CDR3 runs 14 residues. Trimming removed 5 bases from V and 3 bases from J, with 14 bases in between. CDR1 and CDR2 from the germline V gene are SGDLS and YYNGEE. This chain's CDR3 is CASSPQGLDTEAFF. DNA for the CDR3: TGTGCCAGCAGTCCCCAGGGGCTCGACACTGAAGCTTTCTTT. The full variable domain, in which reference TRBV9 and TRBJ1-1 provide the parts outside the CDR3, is DSGVTQTPKHLITATGQRVTLRCSPRSGDLSVYWYQQSLDQGLQFLIQYYNGEERAKGNILERFSAQQFPDLHSELNLSSLELGDSALYFCASSPQGLDTEAFFGQGTRLTVV.

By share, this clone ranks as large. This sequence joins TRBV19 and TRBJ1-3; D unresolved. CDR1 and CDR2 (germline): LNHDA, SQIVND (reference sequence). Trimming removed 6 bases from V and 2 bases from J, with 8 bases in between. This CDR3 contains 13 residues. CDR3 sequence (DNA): TGTGCCAGTAGGGGCCTCGCTGGAAACACCATATATTTT. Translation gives CASRGLAGNTIYF. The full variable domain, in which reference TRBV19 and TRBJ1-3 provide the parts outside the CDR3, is DGGITQSPKYLFRKEGQNVTLSCEQNLNHDAMYWYRQDPGQGLRLIYYSQIVNDFQKGDIAEGYSVSREKKESFPLTVTSAQKNPTAFYLCASRGLAGNTIYFGEGSWLTVV.

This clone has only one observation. This chain's CDR3 is CASSFQGSGNEKLFF. The CDR3 DNA reads as TGTGCCAGTAGTTTCCAGGGGTCCGGCAATGAAAAACTGTTTTTT. The chain joins TRBV19 to TRBJ1-4, with D perhaps TRBD1 (6 bases). CDR3 length equals 15 residues. The V gene lost 5 bases and the J gene lost 5 bases, with 15 bases spanning the gap. Germline values: CDR1 LNHDA, CDR2 SQIVND (reference sequence).

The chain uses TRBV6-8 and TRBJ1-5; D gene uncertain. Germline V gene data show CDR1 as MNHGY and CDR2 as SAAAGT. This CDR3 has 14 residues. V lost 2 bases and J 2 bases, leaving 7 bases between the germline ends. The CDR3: CASSYNLGNQPQHF. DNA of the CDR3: TGTGCCAGCAGTTACAACCTGGGCAATCAGCCCCAGCATTTT.

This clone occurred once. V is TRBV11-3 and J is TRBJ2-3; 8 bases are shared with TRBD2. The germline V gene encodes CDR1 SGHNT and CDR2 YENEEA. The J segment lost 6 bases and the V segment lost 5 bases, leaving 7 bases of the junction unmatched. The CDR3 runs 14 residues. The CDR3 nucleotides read TGTGCCAGCAGCCCGGGACTAGGCGGGGATACGCAGTATTTT. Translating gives CASSPGLGGDTQYF.

CDR3 bases: TGTGCCAGCAGCTTAGTATCAGGGGCTAATGAAAAACTGTTTTTT. It codes for CASSLVSGANEKLFF. The J gene is TRBJ1-4, the V gene TRBV11-3; possibly TRBD1 for D (6 bases). Trimming pared 1 base from V and 3 bases from J, leaving 9 bases between. Germline V lookup: CDR1 SGHNT, CDR2 YENEEA. The CDR3 contains 15 residues.

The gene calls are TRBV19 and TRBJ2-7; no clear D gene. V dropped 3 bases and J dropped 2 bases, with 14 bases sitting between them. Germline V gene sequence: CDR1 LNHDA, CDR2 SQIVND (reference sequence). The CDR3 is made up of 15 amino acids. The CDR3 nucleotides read TGTGCCAGTAGTATCGGGCACGCAGGAGCCTACGAGCAGTACTTC. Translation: CASSIGHAGAYEQYF. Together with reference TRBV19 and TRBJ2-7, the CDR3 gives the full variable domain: DGGITQSPKYLFRKEGQNVTLSCEQNLNHDAMYWYRQDPGQGLRLIYYSQIVNDFQKGDIAEGYSVSREKKESFPLTVTSAQKNPTAFYLCASSIGHAGAYEQYFGPGTRLTVT.

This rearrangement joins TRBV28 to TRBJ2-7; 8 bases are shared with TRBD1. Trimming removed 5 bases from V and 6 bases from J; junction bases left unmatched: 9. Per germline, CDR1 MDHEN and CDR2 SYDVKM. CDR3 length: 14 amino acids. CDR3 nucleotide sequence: TGTGCCAGCAGTCCGACAGGGGTCCTCCGCGAGCAGTACTTC. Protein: CASSPTGVLREQYF.

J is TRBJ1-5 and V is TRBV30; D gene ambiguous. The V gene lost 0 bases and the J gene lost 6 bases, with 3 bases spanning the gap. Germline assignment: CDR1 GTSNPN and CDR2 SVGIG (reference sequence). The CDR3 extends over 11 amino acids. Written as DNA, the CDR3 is TGTGCCTGGAGTGTCGTTCAGCCCCAGCATTTT. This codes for CAWSVVQPQHF.

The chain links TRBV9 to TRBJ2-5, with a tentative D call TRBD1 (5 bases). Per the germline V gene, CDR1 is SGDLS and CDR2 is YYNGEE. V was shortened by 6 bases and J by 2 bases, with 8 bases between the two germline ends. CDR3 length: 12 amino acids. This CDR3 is CASTRQQETQYF. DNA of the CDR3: TGTGCCAGCACAAGACAGCAAGAGACCCAGTACTTC. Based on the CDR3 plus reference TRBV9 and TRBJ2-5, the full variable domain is DSGVTQTPKHLITATGQRVTLRCSPRSGDLSVYWYQQSLDQGLQFLIQYYNGEERAKGNILERFSAQQFPDLHSELNLSSLELGDSALYFCASTRQQETQYFGPGTRLLVL.

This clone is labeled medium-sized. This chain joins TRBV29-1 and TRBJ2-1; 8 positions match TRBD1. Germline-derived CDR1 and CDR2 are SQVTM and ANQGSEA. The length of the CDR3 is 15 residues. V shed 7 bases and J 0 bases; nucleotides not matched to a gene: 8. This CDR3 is CSAERDRTSYNEQFF. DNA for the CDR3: TGCAGCGCCGAGAGGGACAGGACCTCCTACAATGAGCAGTTCTTC.

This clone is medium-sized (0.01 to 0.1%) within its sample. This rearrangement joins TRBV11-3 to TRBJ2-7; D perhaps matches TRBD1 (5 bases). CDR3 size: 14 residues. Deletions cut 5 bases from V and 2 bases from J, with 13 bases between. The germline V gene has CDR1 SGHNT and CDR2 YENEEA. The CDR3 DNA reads TGTGCCAGCAGCCTTACAGGATTAGCCTACGAGCAGTACTTC. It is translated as CASSLTGLAYEQYF. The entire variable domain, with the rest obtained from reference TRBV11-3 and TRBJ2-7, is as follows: EAGVVQSPRYKIIEKKQPVAFWCNPISGHNTLYWYLQNLGQGPELLIRYENEEAVDDSQLPKDRFSAERLKGVDSTLKIQPAELGDSAVYLCASSLTGLAYEQYFGPGTRLTVT.

The CDR3 nucleotides read TGTGCCAGCAGACGGACCGGATATAGCAATCAGCCCCAGCATTTT. This sequence encodes CASRRTGYSNQPQHF. J is TRBJ1-5 and V is TRBV2; D is uncertain. This CDR3 is built from 15 residues. Germline lookup yields CDR1 SNHLY and CDR2 FYNNEI. V was clipped by 6 bases and J by 0 bases, with 12 bases between them. Full variable domain (remainder filled in from reference TRBV2 and TRBJ1-5): EPEVTQTPSHQVTQMGQEVILRCVPISNHLYFYWYRQILGQKVEFLVSFYNNEISEKSEIFDDQFSVERPDGSNFTLKIRSTKLEDSAMYFCASRRTGYSNQPQHFGDGTRLSIL.

CDR3: CASSLRRGTEAFF. The CDR3, as DNA: TGTGCCAGCAGCCTTCGGCGGGGTACTGAAGCTTTCTTT. This chain joins TRBV9 and TRBJ1-1, with unresolved D. Germline V gives CDR1 SGDLS, CDR2 YYNGEE. Deletions cut 4 bases from V and 5 bases from J, with 12 bases between. The CDR3 is 13 residues long.

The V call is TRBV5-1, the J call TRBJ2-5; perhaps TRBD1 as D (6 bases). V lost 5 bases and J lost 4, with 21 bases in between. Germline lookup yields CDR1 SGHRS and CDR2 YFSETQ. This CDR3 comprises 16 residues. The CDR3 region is CASSYSGTPQAETQYF. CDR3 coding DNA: TGCGCCAGCAGTTATTCCGGGACACCTCAAGCAGAGACCCAGTACTTC.